The clone carrying this T cell receptor beta chain was counted at least ten times. The assay was immunoSEQ multiplex PCR, and TCRdb's table has in-frame clones only and misses some. The sample has roughly 360,000 clones; about 89% are singletons. This sample is drawn from a study of blood T cell repertoires in COVID-19. From germline, CDR1 is LNHNV and CDR2 YYDKDF (reference sequence). CDR3 size: 14 residues. V was cut by 5 bases and J by 9 bases, with 17 bases left in between. V usage is TRBV15 and J usage is TRBJ1-3; D perhaps matches TRBD1 (5 bases). Sequenced material: PBMCs or T cells enriched from blood (not recorded which). This sequence was found in a man in his thirties or forties who had recovered from COVID-19. CDR3 sequence (DNA): TGTGCCACCAGCTCCCGGACCACCGGGGGCACCATATATTTT. This encodes CATSSRTTGGTIYF.